These 11 T cell receptor beta chains were sequenced from one sample in a study of blood T cells in healthy people across ages. Sample-barcoded 5' priming and a J-beta primer mix drove a second PCR of about 6 to 11 cycles. TCRdb redid the calling of the 5' RACE reads with MiXCR, one entry per CDR3 protein. Of roughly 500,000 distinct CDR3 sequences detected, about 26% appear once; the ten largest clones hold around a sixth. Input material: blood. All receptors derive from a woman in her seventies in good health.

This clonotype showed up just a few times. One end of the junction does not line up with germline, which may come from a read error. The chain employs TRBV7-2 and TRBJ1-3; D gene uncertain. Germline loops: CDR1 SGHTA, CDR2 FQGNSA. The CDR3 loop spans 15 amino acids. The CDR3, as DNA: TGTGCCAGCAGCTTAAGTATGGGCTCTGGAAACACCACATATTTT. This sequence encodes CASSLSMGSGNTTYF. Using reference TRBV7-2 and TRBJ1-3 for the parts outside the CDR3, the full variable domain is GAGVSQSPSNKVTEKGKDVELRCDPISGHTALYWYRQSLGQGLEFLIYFQGNSAPDKSGLPSDRFSAERTGGSVSTLTIQRTQQEDSAVYLCASSLSMGSGNTTYFGEGSWLTVV.

A few counts support this clonotype. The chain employs TRBV5-1 and TRBJ2-2, with 7 bases lining up with TRBD2. This CDR3 region has 15 residues. J was trimmed by 3 bases and V by 0 bases; bases with no gene match: 2. Germline CDR1 and CDR2: SGHRS and YFSETQ. The DNA of the CDR3 is TGCGCCAGCAGCTTGGTACGGGGGGACACCGGGGAGCTGTTTTTT. Protein product: CASSLVRGDTGELFF.

A word on this clonotype: No DNA is shown, since the ends of the CDR3 on it are uncertain; the CDR3 is the one TCRdb lists. This chain joins TRBV30 and TRBJ1-2; the table's D gene call, TRBD1, was not cross checked with the DNA. The CDR3 comprises 13 residues, both ends counted. Germline CDR1 and CDR2: GTSNPN and SVGIG (reference sequence). The chain's CDR3 is CAWAPGTGGGYAF.

A word on this clonotype: A much larger clone lies a single base off, so this may be a read error. The chain combines TRBV28 with TRBJ2-5; possibly TRBD2 for D (6 bases). The CDR3 is made up of 13 amino acids. Trimming pared 7 bases from V and 4 bases from J, leaving 13 bases between. CDR1 and CDR2 (germline): MDHEN, SYDVKM. This chain's CDR3 is CASNFPGVETQYF. The DNA for the CDR3 is TGTGCCAGCAATTTTCCGGGGGTAGAGACCCAGTACTTC.

The V gene is TRBV9, the J gene TRBJ2-5; D may match TRBD1 or TRBD2 (5 bases each). The V gene lost 4 bases and the J gene lost 3 bases, with 22 bases spanning the gap. The CDR3 totals 17 residues. The germline CDR1 and CDR2 sequences are SGDLS and YYNGEE. The CDR3 DNA follows: TGTGCCAGCAGCTCCGGGACCGACCCTTTTTTGAAAGAGACCCAGTACTTC. It is translated as CASSSGTDPFLKETQYF.

Points on this clonotype: The CDR3 carries no conserved terminal phenylalanine or tryptophan, so it likely arises from a read error. This chain links TRBV7-3 with TRBJ2-3; the D call may be TRBD1 or TRBD2 (5 bases each). V lost 5 bases and J 0 bases, leaving 12 bases between the germline ends. Germline CDR1 reads SGHTA; CDR2 reads FQGTGA. The CDR3 is made up of 15 amino acids. The CDR3 is CASSMGVVSTDTQYL. CDR3 nucleotides: TGTGCCAGCAGCATGGGGGTCGTCAGCACAGATACGCAGTATCTT.

This chain connects TRBV6-5 to TRBJ1-3, with unresolved D. Germline CDR1 is MNHEY and CDR2 is SVGAGI. Trimming took off 3 bases at V and 0 bases at J, with 12 bases between the two ends. The CDR3 extends over 16 amino acids. CDR3 region: CASSYNPAPSGNTIYF. The DNA for the CDR3 is TGTGCCAGCAGTTATAACCCGGCACCCTCTGGAAACACCATATATTTT.

Only a few counts were recorded for this clonotype. The V and J genes are TRBV5-1 and TRBJ2-7; D may be TRBD1 or TRBD2 (5 bases each). The CDR3 spans 13 residues. V was pared by 4 bases and J by 5 bases, with 13 bases between. The germline V gene encodes CDR1 SGHRS and CDR2 YFSETQ. CDR3 in DNA: TGCGCCAGCAGCGGGTGGACGGGGCACGAGCAGTACTTC. Translation gives CASSGWTGHEQYF.

About this clonotype itself: A read error may account for a junction end that differs from germline. The chain recombines TRBV5-5 with TRBJ2-5, with D maybe TRBD1 (8 bases). Germline V gene lookup returns CDR1 SGHKS and CDR2 YYEKEE (reference sequence). This CDR3 has 14 residues. CDR3 loop: CASTLGGTGKTQYF. The CDR3 coding sequence is TGTGCCAGCACCTTGGGAGGGACAGGAAAGACCCAGTACTTC.

The chain has TRBV6-5 and TRBJ2-5, with 10 bases that match TRBD1. The DNA end is a closer match to TRBJ2-1, so the J assignment may be wrong. The germline V gene has CDR1 MNHEY and CDR2 SVGAGI. This CDR3 is built from 15 residues. The CDR3 here is CASSYSGQGYNEQFF. Here the CDR3 DNA reads TGTGCCAGCAGTTACTCGGGACAGGGGTACAATGAGCAGTTCTTC.

This clonotype was observed a few times. Since a much larger clone is just one base distant, this may be a read error. The CDR3 carries no conserved terminal phenylalanine or tryptophan, so it likely arises from a read error. J is TRBJ1-6 and V is TRBV9; a weak D match, TRBD1 (5 bases). This CDR3 is 17 amino acids long. V was cut by 0 bases and J by 9 bases, with 19 bases left in between. CDR1 and CDR2 from the germline V gene are SGDLS and YYNGEE. The chain's CDR3 is CASSVDLRASRGSPLHL. CDR3 coding DNA: TGTGCCAGCAGCGTAGATCTCAGGGCCTCTCGTGGTTCACCCCTCCACCTT.